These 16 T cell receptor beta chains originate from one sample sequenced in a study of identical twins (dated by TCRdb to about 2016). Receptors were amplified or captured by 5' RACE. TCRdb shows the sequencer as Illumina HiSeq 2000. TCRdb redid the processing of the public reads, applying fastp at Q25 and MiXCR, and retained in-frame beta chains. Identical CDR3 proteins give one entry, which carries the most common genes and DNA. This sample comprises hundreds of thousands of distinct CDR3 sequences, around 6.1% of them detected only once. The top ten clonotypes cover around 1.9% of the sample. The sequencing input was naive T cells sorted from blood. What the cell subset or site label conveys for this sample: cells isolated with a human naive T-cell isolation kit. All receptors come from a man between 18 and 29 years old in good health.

The CDR3: CASSIPLAYQETQYF. In DNA form, the CDR3 reads TGTGCCAGCAGCATACCACTAGCGTACCAAGAGACCCAGTACTTC. The chain is built from TRBV7-9 and TRBJ2-5; TRBD2 aligns across 7 bases. After removal of 5 bases from V and 0 bases from J, the junction contained 6 bases not matched to a gene. The germline V gene has CDR1 SEHNR and CDR2 FQNEAQ (reference sequence). This CDR3 is 15 amino acids long.

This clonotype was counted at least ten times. CDR3 in amino acids: CASSLENPDSWPYGYTF. CDR3 sequence (DNA): TGTGCCAGCAGTTTAGAGAATCCAGACAGTTGGCCATATGGCTACACCTTC. The rearrangement joins TRBV12-3 or TRBV12-4 to TRBJ1-2; the D gene is possibly TRBD1 (5 bases). Trimming removed 1 base at V and 5 bases at J, with 20 bases between. The CDR3 totals 17 residues.

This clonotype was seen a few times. The CDR3 is CATIGPPSYNEQFF. For the CDR3, the DNA is TGTGCCACCATAGGACCCCCTTCCTACAATGAGCAGTTCTTC. The chain uses TRBV10-3 and TRBJ2-1; D uncertain. This CDR3 has 14 amino acids. V was clipped by 10 bases and J by 1 base, with 14 bases between them. Germline-derived CDR1 and CDR2 are ENHRY and SYGVKD.

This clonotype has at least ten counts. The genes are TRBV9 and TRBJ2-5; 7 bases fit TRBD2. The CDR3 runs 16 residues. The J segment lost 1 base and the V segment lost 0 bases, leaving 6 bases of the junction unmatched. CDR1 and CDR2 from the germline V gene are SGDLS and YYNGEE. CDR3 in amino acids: CASSVGAAGIQETQYF. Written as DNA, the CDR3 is TGTGCCAGCAGCGTAGGAGCAGCGGGAATCCAAGAGACCCAGTACTTC.

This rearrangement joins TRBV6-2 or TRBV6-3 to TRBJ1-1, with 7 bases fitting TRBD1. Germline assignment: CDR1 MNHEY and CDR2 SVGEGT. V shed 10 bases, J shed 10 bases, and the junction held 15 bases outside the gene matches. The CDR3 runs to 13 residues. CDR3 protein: CATRGAGGFGAFF. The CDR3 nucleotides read TGTGCCACCCGGGGAGCAGGGGGTTTTGGAGCTTTCTTT.

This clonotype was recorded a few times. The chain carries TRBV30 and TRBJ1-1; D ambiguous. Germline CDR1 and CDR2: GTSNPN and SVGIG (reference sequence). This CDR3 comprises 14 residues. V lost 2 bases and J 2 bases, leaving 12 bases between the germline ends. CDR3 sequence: CAWSFGRRNTEAFF. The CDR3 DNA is TGTGCCTGGAGTTTTGGCAGAAGAAACACTGAAGCTTTCTTT.

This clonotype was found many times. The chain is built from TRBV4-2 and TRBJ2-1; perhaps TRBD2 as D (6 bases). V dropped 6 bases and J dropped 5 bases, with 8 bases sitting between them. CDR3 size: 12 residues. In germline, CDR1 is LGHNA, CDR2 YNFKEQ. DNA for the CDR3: TGTGCCAGCAGTAGCGGAAACAATGAGCAGTTCTTC. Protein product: CASSSGNNEQFF.

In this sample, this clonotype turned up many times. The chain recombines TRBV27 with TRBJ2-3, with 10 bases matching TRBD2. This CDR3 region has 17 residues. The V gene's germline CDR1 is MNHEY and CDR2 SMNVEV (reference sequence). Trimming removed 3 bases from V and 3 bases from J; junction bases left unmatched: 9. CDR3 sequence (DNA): TGTGCCAGCAGTTTGTGGCTAGCGGGAGTAAAGACAGATACGCAGTATTTT. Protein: CASSLWLAGVKTDTQYF.

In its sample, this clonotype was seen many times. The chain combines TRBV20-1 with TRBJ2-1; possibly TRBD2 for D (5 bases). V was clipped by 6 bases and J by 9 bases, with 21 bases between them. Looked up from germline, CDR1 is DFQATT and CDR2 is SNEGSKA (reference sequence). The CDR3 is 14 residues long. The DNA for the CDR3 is TGCAGTGCCCTAAGTAGGACTGTCAACGGTGAGCAGTTCTTC. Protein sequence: CSALSRTVNGEQFF.

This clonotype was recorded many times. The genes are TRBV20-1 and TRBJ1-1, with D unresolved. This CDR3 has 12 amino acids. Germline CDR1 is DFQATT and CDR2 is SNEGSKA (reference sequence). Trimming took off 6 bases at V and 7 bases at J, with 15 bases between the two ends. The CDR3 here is CSASPHSGEAFF. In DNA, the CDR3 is TGCAGTGCAAGCCCCCACAGTGGTGAAGCTTTCTTT.

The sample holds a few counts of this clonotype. CDR3: CSAELDNSYNEQFF. The CDR3, as DNA: TGCAGTGCTGAACTAGACAACTCCTACAATGAGCAGTTCTTC. The V and J genes are TRBV20-1 and TRBJ2-1; maybe TRBD2 (5 bases). The CDR3 is 14 amino acids. V lost 5 bases and J lost 0, with 11 bases in between. CDR1 is DFQATT and CDR2 is SNEGSKA in the germline V gene (reference sequence).

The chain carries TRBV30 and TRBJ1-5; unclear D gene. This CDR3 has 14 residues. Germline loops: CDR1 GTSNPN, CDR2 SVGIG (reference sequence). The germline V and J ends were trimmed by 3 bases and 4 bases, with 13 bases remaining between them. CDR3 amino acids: CAWSNRVRNQPQHF. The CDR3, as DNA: TGTGCCTGGAGCAACAGAGTTCGGAATCAGCCCCAGCATTTT.

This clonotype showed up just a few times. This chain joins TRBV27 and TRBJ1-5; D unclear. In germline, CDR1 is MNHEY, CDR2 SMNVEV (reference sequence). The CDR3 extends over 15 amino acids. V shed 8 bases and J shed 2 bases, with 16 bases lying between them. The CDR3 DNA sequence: TGTGCCAGCCTACCTTCGCTCGGGGGCAATCAGCCCCAGCATTTT. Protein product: CASLPSLGGNQPQHF.

The CDR3 region has the DNA TGTGCCAGCAGCTTGGACAGGGGGAGCTCCTACGAGCAGTACGTC. Translating gives CASSLDRGSSYEQYV. This sequence joins TRBV5-6 and TRBJ2-7; 8 bases align to TRBD1. The CDR3 sequence is 15 residues long. Unmatched junction bases numbered 2, after V lost 0 bases and J lost 0 bases. Germline-derived CDR1 and CDR2 are SGHDT and YYEEEE.

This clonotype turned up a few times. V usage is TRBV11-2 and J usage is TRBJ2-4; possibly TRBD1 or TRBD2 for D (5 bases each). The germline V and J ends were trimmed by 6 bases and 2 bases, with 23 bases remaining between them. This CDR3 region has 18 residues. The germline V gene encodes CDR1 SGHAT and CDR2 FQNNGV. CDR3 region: CASRMTGTPYPTKNIQYF. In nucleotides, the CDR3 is TGTGCCAGCAGAATGACCGGGACGCCCTATCCTACCAAAAACATTCAGTACTTC.

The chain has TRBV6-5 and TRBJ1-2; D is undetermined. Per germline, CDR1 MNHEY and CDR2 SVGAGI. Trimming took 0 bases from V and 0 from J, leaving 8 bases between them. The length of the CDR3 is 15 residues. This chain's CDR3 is CASSYSGSSNYGYTF. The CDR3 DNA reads TGTGCCAGCAGTTACTCGGGCAGTTCTAACTATGGCTACACCTTC.